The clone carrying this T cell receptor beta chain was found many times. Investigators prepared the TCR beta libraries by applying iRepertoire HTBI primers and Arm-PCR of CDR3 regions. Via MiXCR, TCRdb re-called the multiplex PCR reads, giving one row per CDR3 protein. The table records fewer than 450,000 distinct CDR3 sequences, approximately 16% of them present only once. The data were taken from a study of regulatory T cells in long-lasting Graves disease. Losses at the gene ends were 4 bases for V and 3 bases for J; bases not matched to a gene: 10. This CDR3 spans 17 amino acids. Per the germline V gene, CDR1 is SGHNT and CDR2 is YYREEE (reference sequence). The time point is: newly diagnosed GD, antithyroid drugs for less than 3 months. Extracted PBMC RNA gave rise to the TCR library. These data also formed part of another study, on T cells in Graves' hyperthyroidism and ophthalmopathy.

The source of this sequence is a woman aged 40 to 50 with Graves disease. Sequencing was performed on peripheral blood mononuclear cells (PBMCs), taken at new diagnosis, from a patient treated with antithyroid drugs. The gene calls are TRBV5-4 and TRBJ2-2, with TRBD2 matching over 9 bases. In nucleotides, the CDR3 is TGTGCCAGCAGCCCCGGGGTAGCGGGAGTTTACACCGGGGAGCTGTTTTTT. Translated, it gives CASSPGVAGVYTGELFF.